This paragraph covers one T cell receptor beta chain sequence. The data were taken from a study of OX40 agonist ivuxolimab in advanced cancers. As for the study in general: Every 2 weeks, ivuxolimab was infused into the patients intravenously at between 0.01 and 10 mg/kg.

Produced via immunoSEQ multiplex PCR; TCRdb's table is partial and in-frame only. The sample includes around 100,000 clones, around 93% of them seen just once. The V end was cut by 4 bases, the J end by 2 bases, with 8 bases between. Germline V gene lookup returns CDR1 SGHTA and CDR2 FQGTGA. The CDR3 covers 13 residues. Source: CD4+ or CD8+ T cells sorted from blood, taken in a trial of the OX40 agonist ivuxolimab. The TCR was taken from an adult with an advanced solid tumor such as melanoma, head and neck, liver or kidney cancer. The chain is built from TRBV7-3 and TRBJ1-1; D call uncertain. The CDR3 DNA reads TGTGCCAGCAGCTCCAGTTCTAACACTGAAGCTTTCTTT. Translation: CASSSSSNTEAFF.